Listed below are T cell receptor beta chains from one sample, sequenced in a study of CD8 T cells in Susac syndrome. A single record per CDR3 protein comes from TCRdb applying MiXCR to the immunoSEQ multiplex PCR reads. This sample has 150,000 to 200,000 distinct CDR3 sequences, with approximately 94% found just once. The sample consisted of CD4+ T cells from PBMCs. The source is a human donor with multiple sclerosis. Both conserved end residues are part of each CDR3. D genes are given only for firm matches. Part of the rows lack a size; the others show once, few, many or a class for expanded clones.

J | size | D | V | DNA | CDR3
TRBJ2-7 | NA | NA | TRBV28 | TGTGCCAGCGGCCTTTCCTACGAGCAGTACTTC | CASGLSYEQYF
TRBJ1-4 | NA | NA | TRBV4-1 | TGCGCCAGCAGCTTGGGAAGGTTTGAAAAACTGTTTTTT | CASSLGRFEKLFF
TRBJ1-3 | NA | NA | TRBV29-1 | TGCAGCGTTTCAGGGTATGGAAACACCATATATTTT | CSVSGYGNTIYF
TRBJ2-7 | NA | NA | TRBV20-1 | TGCAGTGCTAGTGGGCAGCTCCTCTCCTACGAGCAGTACTTC | CSASGQLLSYEQYF
TRBJ2-5 | NA | TRBD2 | TRBV6-1 | TGTGCCAGCAAAACTAGCGGAGGGTCAGAGACCCAGTACTTC | CASKTSGGSETQYF
TRBJ2-3 | NA | TRBD2 | TRBV5-1 | TGCGCCAGCAGCCCCTTAGCGGGAACTAGCACAGATACGCAGTATTTT | CASSPLAGTSTDTQYF
TRBJ2-7 | NA | TRBD1 | TRBV19 | TGCTCAACCAGGCAGGGGGCGACGAGCTACGAGCAGTACTTC | CSTRQGATSYEQYF
TRBJ1-2 | NA | NA | TRBV5-6 | TGTGCCAGCAGCACCTTCAGGGATGGCTACACCTTC | CASSTFRDGYTF
TRBJ2-7 | few | NA | TRBV4-3 | TGCGCCAGCAGCCAAGATCGACTACGGATCTACGAGCAGTACTTC | CASSQDRLRIYEQYF
TRBJ2-6 | NA | NA | TRBV15 | TGTGCCACCAGCAGAGACCCTCCCTGGGGGGCCAACGTCCTGACTTTC | CATSRDPPWGANVLTF
TRBJ1-3 | NA | NA | TRBV4-1 | TGCGCCAGCAGCCAAGGACACTCGGGAAACACCATATATTTT | CASSQGHSGNTIYF
TRBJ2-1 | NA | TRBD1 | TRBV15 | TGTGCCACCAGCAGAGCGGACAGGTACAATGAGCAGTTCTTC | CATSRADRYNEQFF
TRBJ1-1 | NA | NA | TRBV6-2/TRBV6-3 | TGTGCCAGCAGTTCGCTGGGACGTTTGAACACTGAAGCTTTCTTT | CASSSLGRLNTEAFF
TRBJ2-7 | NA | TRBD2 | TRBV18 | TGTGCCAGCTCACCGAGGCTAGCGGGCTCCTACGAGCAGTACTTC | CASSPRLAGSYEQYF
TRBJ2-7 | NA | TRBD2 | TRBV3-1 | TGTGCCAGCAGCCATAGCGGGAGCCACGAGCAGTACTTC | CASSHSGSHEQYF
TRBJ1-6 | NA | NA | TRBV3-1 | TGTGCCAGCAGCCGACAGGTGGGGAATTCACCCCTCCACTTT | CASSRQVGNSPLHF
TRBJ1-5 | NA | NA | TRBV2 | TGTGCCAGCAGGAGGGGAGACAATCAGCCCCAGCATTTT | CASRRGDNQPQHF
TRBJ2-3 | NA | NA | TRBV20-1 | TGCAGTGCTAGAGATCAGGGAGGAGATACGCAGTATTTT | CSARDQGGDTQYF
TRBJ1-1 | NA | NA | TRBV30 | TGTGCCTGGAGTGTAGGGGGTCGCCTAAGGAACACTGAAGCTTTCTTT | CAWSVGGRLRNTEAFF